This TCR beta chain was profiled in a study of beta chain features in type 1 diabetes. Study results and limitations: Patients with Type 1 diabetes showed moderately but significantly shorter TCRB CDR3s in all four CD4+ subsets. PCR might favor shorter templates, equally in patients and controls.

TCRB transcripts that were expressed got sequenced, as all of the isolated RNA had been reverse transcribed. Generated by immunoSEQ multiplex PCR, the TCRdb table keeps only in-frame clones and is missing some. The table has hundreds of thousands of clones, around an eighth seen once. In regard to this clone: Its target is unknown.

Sequenced input: naive CD4+ T cells from blood. The source of this sequence is a man aged 18 to 30 with type 1 diabetes.

CDR3 loop: CASSFTARGQETQYF. The CDR3 nucleotides are TGTGCCAGCAGCTTTACCGCCCGGGGCCAAGAGACCCAGTACTTC. The chain couples TRBV7-9 to TRBJ2-5; possibly TRBD2 for D (5 bases). The CDR3 length is 15 residues. Germline V gene data show CDR1 as SEHNR and CDR2 as FQNEAQ (reference sequence). The V gene lost 3 bases and the J gene lost 1 base, with 12 bases spanning the gap.